This T cell receptor (beta chain) was retrieved from a study of cytomegalovirus exposure and HLA in healthy donors. Overall study results and limits: A link between a missense DCLRE1C variant and TCR beta V- and J-gene trimming emerged from a later analysis. What a later analysis showed was that several of the most significant clusters appeared linked to common viral pathogens. As immune exposure information, only CMV serostatus was available. In a later analysis, at a false discovery rate of 0.05, about 15,000 TCR beta sequences were associated with HLA alleles.

This clone was seen just once. Its antigen is not known. PCR employed 60 Vbeta and 13 Jbeta primers. Sequenced by immunoSEQ multiplex PCR; TCRdb stores in-frame clones only, minus some. The sample yields about 130,000 clones, 75% to 90% seen once. CDR3 length: 19 residues. The V and J ends lost 3 bases and 0 bases, in that order; junction bases with no gene match: 14. Germline CDR1 reads SGHAT; CDR2 reads FQNNGV. The clonotype originates from a male donor in good health and CMV-seronegative. Sequenced material: PBMCs. The chain combines TRBV11-2 with TRBJ2-7; 10 bases fit TRBD2. CDR3 region: CASSLGIVGTSASSYEQYF. The CDR3 DNA is TGTGCCAGCAGCTTGGGCATTGTGGGGACTAGCGCAAGCTCCTACGAGCAGTACTTC.